This T cell receptor (beta chain) was sequenced during a study of blood T cell repertoires in COVID-19. This clone showed up just a few times. The CDR3 runs 14 residues. Using immunoSEQ multiplex PCR, the repertoire was profiled, and TCRdb retains in-frame clones only, with some absent. The sample includes some 45,000 clones, roughly 82% of them seen just once. The sequenced sample consisted of peripheral blood. This receptor was taken from a woman aged 55-70 years with acute or convalescent COVID-19. The chain couples TRBV21-1 to TRBJ1-1; TRBD1, the table's D call, lacks a check against the DNA. TRBV21-1 is a known pseudogene. CDR3 nucleotides: TGTGCCAGCAGCAATAATCGCAGGGGAACTGAAGCTTTCTTT. Protein product: CASSNNRRGTEAFF.